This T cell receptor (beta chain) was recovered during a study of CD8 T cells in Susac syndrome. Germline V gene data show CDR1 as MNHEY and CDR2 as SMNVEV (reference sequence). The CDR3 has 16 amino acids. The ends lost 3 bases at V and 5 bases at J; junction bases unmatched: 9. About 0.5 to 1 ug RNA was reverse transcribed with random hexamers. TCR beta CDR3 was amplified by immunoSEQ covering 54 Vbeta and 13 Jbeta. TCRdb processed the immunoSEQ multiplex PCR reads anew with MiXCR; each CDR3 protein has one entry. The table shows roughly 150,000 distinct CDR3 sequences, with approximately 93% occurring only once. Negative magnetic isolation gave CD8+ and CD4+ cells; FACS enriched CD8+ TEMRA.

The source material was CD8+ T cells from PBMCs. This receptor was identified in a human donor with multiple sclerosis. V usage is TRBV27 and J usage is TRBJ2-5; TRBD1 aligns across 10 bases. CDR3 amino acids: CASSFGTGDVVETQYF. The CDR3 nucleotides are TGTGCCAGCAGTTTCGGGACAGGGGATGTTGTGGAGACCCAGTACTTC.